This entry describes one TCR beta chain. This specimen comes from a study of blood T cell repertoires in COVID-19. Whole-study context: Material from acute and convalescent COVID-19 was sourced from the United States, Italy and Spain. T cells, B-cell-depleted T cells, or PBMCs provided the cDNA or gDNA that served as material.

Between the trimmed V and J ends, which lost 3 bases and 0 bases, there was a span of 8 bases. This CDR3 has 15 amino acids. Germline CDR1 and CDR2: SGHTA and FQGTGA. As processed by the authors: Nucleated cell counts were estimated from reference gene primer amplification. Profiled with immunoSEQ multiplex PCR; TCRdb holds only in-frame clones, not every one. V, J and clone size were drawn from that table, and D and trimming were deduced from the DNA. The sample lists more than 85,000 clones; around 84% were seen once. This clonotype originated in a woman older than 75 with active or convalescent COVID-19. The chain recombines TRBV7-3 with TRBJ2-2, with unresolved D. Sample: peripheral blood. CDR3 bases: TGTGCCAGCAGCTTTGAACCAGCGAACACCGGGGAGCTGTTTTTT. Translated: CASSFEPANTGELFF.